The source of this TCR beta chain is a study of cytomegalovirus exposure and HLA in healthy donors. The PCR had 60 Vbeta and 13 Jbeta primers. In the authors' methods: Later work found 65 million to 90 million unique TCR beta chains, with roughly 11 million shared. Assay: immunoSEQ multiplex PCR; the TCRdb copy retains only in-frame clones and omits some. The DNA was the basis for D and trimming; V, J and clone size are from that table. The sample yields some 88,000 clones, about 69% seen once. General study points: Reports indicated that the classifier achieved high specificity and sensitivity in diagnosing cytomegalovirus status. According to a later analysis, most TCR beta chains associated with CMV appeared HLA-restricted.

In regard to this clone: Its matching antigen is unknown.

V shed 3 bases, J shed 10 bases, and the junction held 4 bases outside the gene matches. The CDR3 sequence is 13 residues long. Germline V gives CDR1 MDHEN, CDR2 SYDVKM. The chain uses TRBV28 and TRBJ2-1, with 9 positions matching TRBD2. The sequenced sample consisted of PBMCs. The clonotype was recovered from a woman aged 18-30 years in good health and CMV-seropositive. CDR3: CASSFRGLAEQFF. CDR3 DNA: TGTGCCAGCAGTTTCCGAGGACTAGCGGAGCAGTTCTTC.